The sequence of this T cell receptor (beta chain) was determined in a study of T cell repertoires and Cas9 in healthy adults (dated by TCRdb to the late 2010s). With regard to the full study: SpCas9-reactive T cells were characterized for multi-effector potency, cytotoxicity and lineage determination within the CD4 and CD8 compartments. Preexisting T cell immunity against the Streptococcus pyogenes Cas9 nuclease (SpCas9) used in CRISPR gene editing was examined in the study.

A note on this clone: Its cognate antigen has yet to be identified. No much larger clone exists at a distance of one base, and base qualities are not known.

V loses 2 bases of germline sequence and J loses 7 bases, and the interval between the two ends is 15 bases. From its cysteine to its phenylalanine, the CDR3 spans 15 amino acids. Only the CDR3 portion is preserved as DNA: 45 bases, with reading frame beginning at the first base. From the germline V gene (reference sequence), CDR1 is MNHNY and CDR2 is SVGAGI. General study outcomes and caveats: Proliferation and function of SpCas9-reactive effector T cells were reported to be mitigated in vitro by SpCas9-reactive regulatory T cells.

Healthy humans were used as donors in the study. The method was the immunoSEQ multiplex PCR assay. TCRdb mirrors the immuneACCESS table, restricted to in-frame sequences. Some clones are absent from its copies; in checked studies, under half trace to an unresolved V gene, and the reason for the others is unknown. In this sample the table shows fewer than 25,000 clones, about 90% of which occur a single time. The ten largest make up about 1.6% of the sample. The receptor's source is a human donor in good health. Sequenced input: CD4+ effector T cells (CD127+, CD25-, CD137-, CD154-) from PBMCs; culture status not recorded. The sequence is built from TRBV6-6 and TRBJ2-1; possibly the D gene is TRBD2, per 6 matching bases. The DNA reads as follows: TGTGCCAGCAGTTACGCGGAGGGGCCTGATAATGAGCAGTTCTTC. This codes for CASSYAEGPDNEQFF.